Shown below are 19 T cell receptor beta chains from a single sample sequenced in a study of OX40 agonist ivuxolimab in advanced cancers. Assay used: immunoSEQ multiplex PCR; TCRdb lists only in-frame clones, some missing. The table includes about 37,000 clones, more than 75% detected once. The starting material was CD4+ or CD8+ T cells sorted from blood, obtained in a trial of the OX40 agonist ivuxolimab. The source is an adult with an advanced solid tumor such as melanoma, head and neck, liver or kidney cancer.

This chain joins TRBV19 and TRBJ1-4; the D gene is possibly TRBD1 (6 bases). The V end lost 6 bases, the J end lost 7 bases, and 21 bases lay between the germline ends. In germline, CDR1 is LNHDA, CDR2 SQIVND (reference sequence). The CDR3 is 16 residues long. CDR3 region: CASRLQGWEKGEKLFF. CDR3 DNA: TGTGCCAGTAGATTACAGGGTTGGGAGAAAGGTGAAAAACTGTTTTTT.

The chain has TRBV16 and TRBJ1-5; D gene uncertain. The germline V and J ends were trimmed by 4 bases and 7 bases, with 14 bases remaining between them. Per the germline V gene, CDR1 is KGHSY and CDR2 is FQNENV. This CDR3 has 14 amino acids. The CDR3 coding sequence is TGTGCCAGCAGCCCATCGGTTGGAGTCCAGCCCCAGCATTTT. This gives the protein CASSPSVGVQPQHF.

The chain carries TRBV7-9 and TRBJ2-3; 12 bases map to TRBD2. J was trimmed by 5 bases and V by 3 bases; bases with no gene match: 9. From germline, CDR1 is SEHNR and CDR2 FQNEAQ (reference sequence). The CDR3 length is 17 residues. The CDR3, as DNA: TGTGCCAGCAGCTTCCTTGCTAGCGGGGGGGCAAGAGATACGCAGTATTTT. It codes for CASSFLASGGARDTQYF.

The gene calls are TRBV15 and TRBJ2-3, with 8 bases that match TRBD1. Germline V gives CDR1 LNHNV, CDR2 YYDKDF (reference sequence). The CDR3 consists of 14 residues. Trimming took 6 bases from V and 2 from J; bases not matched to a gene: 4. The DNA of the CDR3 is TGTGCCACCAGGGGACAGGATTACACAGATACGCAGTATTTT. This codes for CATRGQDYTDTQYF.

The chain carries TRBV7-3 and TRBJ2-3; 9 nucleotides agree with TRBD2. CDR3 length: 16 amino acids. Per the germline V gene, CDR1 is SGHTA and CDR2 is FQGTGA. With 2 bases clipped from V and 2 bases from J, the junction kept 5 bases outside the gene matches. The CDR3 here is CASSLGGGALTDTQYF. CDR3 bases: TGTGCCAGCAGCTTAGGCGGGGGGGCCCTCACAGATACGCAGTATTTT. Full variable domain (rest looked up from reference TRBV7-3 and TRBJ2-3): GAGVSQTPSNKVTEKGKYVELRCDPISGHTALYWYRQSLGQGPEFLIYFQGTGAADDSGLPNDRFFAVRPEGSVSTLKIQRTERGDSAVYLCASSLGGGALTDTQYFGPGTRLTVL.

This clone is medium-sized (0.01 to 0.1%) in the sample. The sample holds other DNA sequences that translate to the same CDR3. The rearrangement joins TRBV11-2 to TRBJ1-5; TRBD1 matches at 7 bases. After removal of 1 base from V and 6 bases from J, the junction contained 6 bases not matched to a gene. This CDR3 region has 15 residues. Germline CDR1 SGHAT, CDR2 FQNNGV. For the CDR3, the DNA is TGTGCCAGCAGCTTAGTAGGGGGCGGGGGTCAGCCCCAGCATTTT. It yields the protein CASSLVGGGGQPQHF.

The gene calls are TRBV6-1 and TRBJ2-5; D uncertain. Trimming stripped 2 bases from V and 1 base from J, with 11 bases between. CDR3 size: 15 residues. In germline, CDR1 is MNHNS, CDR2 SASEGT. The CDR3 region has the DNA TGTGCCAGCAGTGAAAATTTCAGCTCCCAAGAGACCCAGTACTTC. Amino acids: CASSENFSSQETQYF.

J is TRBJ2-5 and V is TRBV9, with TRBD2 matching over 7 bases. Losses at the gene ends were 3 bases for V and 4 bases for J; bases not matched to a gene: 6. The CDR3 is 14 amino acids. CDR1 SGDLS and CDR2 YYNGEE come from the germline V gene. The CDR3 protein is CASSGSVAGETQYF. CDR3 DNA sequence: TGTGCCAGCAGCGGGTCGGTAGCGGGAGAGACCCAGTACTTC.

CDR3 amino acids: CASSLVAGEGDTQYF. The CDR3 DNA reads TGTGCCAGCAGCTTAGTGGCGGGGGAAGGAGATACGCAGTATTTT. V usage is TRBV7-8 and J usage is TRBJ2-3; TRBD2 matches at 7 bases. CDR1 is SGHVS and CDR2 is FQNEAQ in the germline V gene. The CDR3 loop spans 15 amino acids. Germline trimming cut 1 base from V and 5 bases from J; bases unmatched to any gene: 6.

The V and J genes are TRBV5-1 and TRBJ1-1; D possibly corresponds to TRBD1 (5 bases). Trimming took 5 bases from V and 8 from J, leaving 10 bases between them. This CDR3 has 11 residues. The germline CDR1 and CDR2 sequences are SGHRS and YFSETQ. Here the CDR3 DNA reads TGCGCCAGCAGGTGGGACGGGGAAGCTTTCTTT. Protein: CASRWDGEAFF.

This chain uses TRBV11-2 with TRBJ2-7; TRBD1 might be the D (5 bases). This CDR3 has 13 residues. V lost 1 base and J 3 bases, leaving 7 bases between the germline ends. Germline CDR1 SGHAT, CDR2 FQNNGV. The chain's CDR3 is CASSLGGLYEQYF. The CDR3 coding sequence is TGTGCCAGCAGCTTAGGGGGCCTCTACGAGCAGTACTTC.

V usage is TRBV9 and J usage is TRBJ2-1; D may match TRBD1 or TRBD2 (5 bases each). The CDR3 contains 16 residues. Germline lookup yields CDR1 SGDLS and CDR2 YYNGEE. The germline V and J ends were trimmed by 2 bases and 5 bases, with 17 bases remaining between them. The CDR3 reads CASSVGPGRPNNEQFF. As DNA, the CDR3 is TGTGCCAGCAGCGTTGGCCCGGGACGTCCAAACAATGAGCAGTTCTTC.

The chain uses TRBV19 and TRBJ2-5; a weak D match, TRBD1 (6 bases). The V end was cut by 3 bases, the J end by 5 bases, with 19 bases between. Germline values: CDR1 LNHDA, CDR2 SQIVND (reference sequence). CDR3 length: 16 residues. The DNA for the CDR3 is TGTGCCAGTAGTATGGGGGCCATGATAGGGGCGGAGACCCAGTACTTC. This encodes CASSMGAMIGAETQYF.

The chain joins TRBV18 to TRBJ2-5, with 7 bases that match TRBD1. Germline values: CDR1 KGHSH, CDR2 LQKENI. Trimming at V came to 4 bases and at J to 2 bases, leaving 1 base not matched to a gene. This CDR3 contains 13 residues. DNA of the CDR3: TGTGCCAGCTCACAGGGACAGCAAGAGACCCAGTACTTC. It codes for CASSQGQQETQYF.

Only one count was recorded for this clone. The V gene is TRBV10-1, the J gene TRBJ2-3, with 10 bases lining up with TRBD2. Germline lookup yields CDR1 WNHNN and CDR2 SYGVQD (reference sequence). The CDR3 totals 17 residues. The trim removed 3 bases at V and 4 bases at J, leaving 10 bases unmatched. CDR3 sequence reads: CASSDFAASGSPDTQYF. The CDR3 DNA reads TGCGCCAGCAGTGATTTCGCGGCTAGCGGGAGTCCAGATACGCAGTATTTT.

This chain connects TRBV6-1 to TRBJ1-1; D possibly corresponds to TRBD1 (5 bases). This CDR3 has 14 amino acids. CDR1 is MNHNS, CDR2 SASEGT, per germline. Between the trimmed V and J ends, which lost 5 bases and 0 bases, there was a span of 10 bases. In DNA form, the CDR3 reads TGTGCCAGCAGTAGACAGTTCATGAACACTGAAGCTTTCTTT. Translating gives CASSRQFMNTEAFF.

There are a few counts of this clone. The chain couples TRBV11-1 to TRBJ2-7, with TRBD2 matching 10 bases. This CDR3 has 15 residues. The J segment lost 6 bases and the V segment lost 6 bases, leaving 11 bases of the junction unmatched. CDR1 is SGHAT, CDR2 FQDESV, per germline (reference sequence). The CDR3, as DNA: TGTGCCAGCAGTCCAAAGGAGCGGGAGGGTCGCGAGCAGTACTTC. It specifies CASSPKEREGREQYF.

The CDR3 DNA follows: TGTGCCAGCAGTTACTTGGGGACAGGGTCCTACGAGCAGTACTTC. Its translation is CASSYLGTGSYEQYF. This chain links TRBV6-6 with TRBJ2-7, with TRBD1 matching over 9 bases. This CDR3 is built from 15 residues. The junction had 2 bases not matched to a gene; V was cut back by 1 base and J by 1 base. Looked up from germline, CDR1 is MNHNY and CDR2 is SVGAGI (reference sequence).

About this clone itself: The sample holds other DNA sequences that translate to the same CDR3. This chain uses TRBV5-1 with TRBJ1-4; no firm D call. Trimming cost V 5 bases and J 0 bases, with 8 bases left between them. CDR1 and CDR2 from the germline V gene are SGHRS and YFSETQ. The CDR3 spans 14 residues. The CDR3 region has the DNA TGCGCCAGCAGTGTAGACACAACTAATGAAAAACTGTTTTTT. This translates into CASSVDTTNEKLFF.